A selection of T cell receptor beta chains follows, all from one sample in a study of response to subunit inactivated influenza vaccine. TCRdb independently ran MiXCR on the RT-PCR reads; one entry per CDR3 protein. The sample holds some 800,000 distinct CDR3 sequences, about 20% seen once. Sequenced material: PBMCs from blood, taken about 5 days after vaccination. The source is a man in his forties or fifties who received an inactivated influenza vaccine. Each CDR3 is given with its conserved first and last residue. The order of the fields is D gene, V gene, J gene, clone size, CDR3 protein, CDR3 DNA. A D gene is named only where the DNA matches it firmly. Clone size is given for some rows only: seen once, a few or many times, or a class if the clone is expanded.

>.|TRBV20-1|TRBJ2-3|.
CSAGGAVTDTQYF
TGCAGTGCGGGGGGGGCGGTTACAGATACGCAGTATTTT
>TRBD1|TRBV10-3|TRBJ2-2|.
CAISVGTEGTGELFF
TGTGCCATCAGTGTCGGGACAGAAGGCACCGGGGAGCTGTTTTTT
>.|TRBV2|TRBJ1-2|.
CASSGQVSGSYGYTF
TGTGCCAGCAGTGGACAGGTTTCAGGTTCCTATGGCTACACCTTC
>TRBD1|TRBV10-2|TRBJ1-1|few
CASSESRGQGGSLNTEAFF
TGCGCCAGCAGTGAGTCGAGAGGGCAGGGGGGGTCCCTGAACACTGAAGCTTTCTTT
>.|TRBV7-9|TRBJ2-5|few
CASSSSGGSPYQETQYF
TGTGCCAGCAGCTCCTCTGGGGGGAGTCCTTACCAAGAGACCCAGTACTTC
>TRBD2|TRBV7-2|TRBJ2-2|few
CASGLASIGELFF
TGTGCCAGCGGACTAGCGAGTATCGGGGAGCTGTTTTTT
>TRBD2|TRBV29-1|TRBJ2-1|few
CSVSPLAGVFDEQFF
TGCAGCGTTTCCCCACTAGCGGGAGTTTTCGATGAGCAGTTCTTC
>.|TRBV20-1|TRBJ2-1|.
CSAPDYTNYNEQFF
TGCAGTGCTCCGGACTACACAAACTACAATGAGCAGTTCTTC
>.|TRBV4-1|TRBJ2-7|many
CASSQGYSSYEQYF
TGCGCCAGCAGCCAAGGGTACAGCTCCTACGAGCAGTACTTC
>TRBD2|TRBV29-1|TRBJ2-3|.
CSVASGREGGTDTQYF
TGCAGCGTTGCCAGCGGGAGGGAAGGGGGCACAGATACGCAGTATTTT
>.|TRBV29-1|TRBJ2-5|many
CSALYQETQYF
TGCAGCGCCCTCTACCAAGAGACCCAGTACTTC
>.|TRBV5-6|TRBJ2-1|.
CASSSPYTNNEQFF
TGTGCCAGCAGCTCACCCTACACGAACAATGAGCAGTTCTTC
>.|TRBV20-1|TRBJ2-3|few
CSARIPGARWLTDTQYF
TGCAGTGCTAGAATACCAGGGGCACGGTGGTTGACAGATACGCAGTATTTT
>TRBD2|TRBV20-1|TRBJ2-1|many
CSARDTLAAYNEQFF
TGCAGTGCTAGAGATACACTAGCGGCCTACAATGAGCAGTTCTTC
>.|TRBV29-1|TRBJ2-4|many
CSVDRGNIQYF
TGCAGCGTTGACAGGGGAAACATTCAGTACTTC
>.|TRBV24-1|TRBJ2-2|few
CATSEVRGSFTGELFF
TGTGCCACCAGTGAAGTCAGGGGATCGTTCACCGGGGAGCTGTTTTTT
>TRBD2|TRBV5-8|TRBJ2-1|.
CASSLGLWRERNEQFF
TGTGCCAGCAGCTTGGGTTTGTGGCGGGAGAGAAATGAGCAGTTCTTC
>.|TRBV12-3/TRBV12-4|TRBJ2-3|.
CASSSRRVDTDTQYF
TGTGCCAGCAGTTCACGGAGGGTAGACACAGATACGCAGTATTTT
>.|TRBV6-5|TRBJ2-1|few
CASSYDRSGWSNEQFF
TGTGCCAGCAGTTACGATCGGTCGGGATGGTCAAATGAGCAGTTCTTC
>.|TRBV21-1|TRBJ2-3|.
CASSKGAGGRTYRPDTQYF
TGTGCCAGCAGCAAAGGGGCAGGGGGCAGAACATACAGACCAGATACGCAGTATTTT
>.|TRBV6-1|TRBJ1-2|few
CASTKPGTSSYTF
TGTGCCAGCACCAAACCTGGGACATCTAGCTACACCTTC
>TRBD2|TRBV9|TRBJ2-1|few
CASSARGELSGSPSYNEQFF
TGTGCCAGCAGCGCTCGGGGGGAACTGAGCGGGAGTCCCTCCTACAATGAGCAGTTCTTC
>.|TRBV6-5|TRBJ1-2|few
CASRRLYGYTF
TGTGCCAGCAGGCGCCTTTATGGCTACACCTTC
>TRBD1|TRBV5-6|TRBJ2-7|.
CASSSPLGGQGTYEQYF
TGTGCCAGCAGCTCGCCTCTCGGGGGACAGGGCACCTACGAGCAGTACTTC
>.|TRBV20-1|TRBJ1-5|.
CSARRQGNQPQHF
TGCAGTGCTAGACGGCAGGGGAATCAGCCCCAGCATTTT
>TRBD1|TRBV12-3/TRBV12-4|TRBJ2-7|.
CASSLGTGISNEQYF
TGTGCCAGCAGTTTAGGGACAGGGATCTCCAACGAGCAGTACTTC
>.|TRBV7-9|TRBJ1-4|.
CASSSAGLRNEKLFF
TGTGCCAGCAGCTCAGCAGGGCTTCGGAATGAAAAACTGTTTTTT
>TRBD2|TRBV15|TRBJ2-5|.
CATSIIRGGETQYF
TGTGCCACCAGCATAATACGGGGAGGGGAGACCCAGTACTTC
>.|TRBV12-3/TRBV12-4|TRBJ1-2|.
CASSPSVTNYGYTF
TGTGCCAGCAGCCCGAGTGTCACGAACTATGGCTACACCTTC
>TRBD1|TRBV24-1|TRBJ2-7|.
CATSVAPGQGDSYEQYF
TGTGCCACCAGTGTGGCCCCGGGACAGGGGGATTCCTACGAGCAGTACTTC
>.|TRBV20-1|TRBJ2-7|.
CSATPGDPRDHEQYF
TGCAGTGCTACTCCCGGGGATCCCAGGGACCACGAGCAGTACTTC
>.|TRBV12-5|TRBJ1-2|few
CASGLASGVNGYTF
TGTGCTAGTGGTTTGGCATCAGGAGTAAATGGCTACACCTTC
>TRBD2|TRBV6-4|TRBJ2-1|few
CASSRGGYSYNEQFF
TGTGCCAGCAGTCGGGGGGGATACTCCTACAATGAGCAGTTCTTC
>.|TRBV20-1|TRBJ1-2|.
CSPEGTDIIRDTF
TGCAGTCCCGAAGGCACGGATATTATAAGGGACACCTTC
>.|TRBV11-3|TRBJ2-1|.
CASSPKPGFNNEQFF
TGTGCCAGCAGCCCTAAACCGGGATTTAACAATGAGCAGTTCTTC
>.|TRBV6-5|TRBJ1-1|.
CASSYRREAFF
TGTGCCAGCAGTTACCGGCGAGAAGCTTTCTTT